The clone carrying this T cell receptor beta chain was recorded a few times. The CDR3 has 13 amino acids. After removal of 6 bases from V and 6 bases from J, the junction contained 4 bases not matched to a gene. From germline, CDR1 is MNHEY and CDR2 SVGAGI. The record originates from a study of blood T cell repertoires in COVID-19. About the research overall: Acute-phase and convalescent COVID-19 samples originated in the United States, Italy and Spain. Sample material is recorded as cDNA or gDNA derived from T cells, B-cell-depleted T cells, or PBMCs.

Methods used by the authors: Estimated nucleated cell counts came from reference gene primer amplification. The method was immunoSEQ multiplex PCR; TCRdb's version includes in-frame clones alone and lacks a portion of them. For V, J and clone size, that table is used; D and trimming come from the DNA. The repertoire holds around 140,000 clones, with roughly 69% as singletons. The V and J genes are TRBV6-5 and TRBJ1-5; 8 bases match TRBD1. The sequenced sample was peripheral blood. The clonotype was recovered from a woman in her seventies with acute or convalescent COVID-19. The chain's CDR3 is CASSSGGSQPQHF. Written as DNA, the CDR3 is TGTGCCAGCAGCTCAGGGGGCAGTCAGCCCCAGCATTTT.